This TCR beta chain comes out of a study of PD-L1 blockade in urothelial cancer. On the study more broadly: Typically, measured as a median, blood samples had more than 110,000 T cells. Study observations and caveats: Tumor-associated TCR clones expanded more in blood at 3 weeks in patients with durable benefit.

Using immunoSEQ multiplex PCR, the repertoire was profiled, and TCRdb retains in-frame clones only, with some absent. The sample carries about 74,000 clones, around 84% recorded once. A remark on this clone: Its target is not known.

Germline values: CDR1 SGHTS, CDR2 YDEGEE. The ends lost 6 bases at V and 7 bases at J; junction bases unmatched: 3. This CDR3 comprises 13 residues. The chain is built from TRBV5-8 and TRBJ1-4, with 10 bases that match TRBD1. This sequence was found in a man aged 65 to 79 with urothelial cancer. The material was PBMCs, obtained around atezolizumab (anti-PD-L1) treatment. The CDR3 nucleotides read TGTGCCAGCAACCGGGACAGGGGTGAAAAACTGTTTTTT. This sequence encodes CASNRDRGEKLFF.